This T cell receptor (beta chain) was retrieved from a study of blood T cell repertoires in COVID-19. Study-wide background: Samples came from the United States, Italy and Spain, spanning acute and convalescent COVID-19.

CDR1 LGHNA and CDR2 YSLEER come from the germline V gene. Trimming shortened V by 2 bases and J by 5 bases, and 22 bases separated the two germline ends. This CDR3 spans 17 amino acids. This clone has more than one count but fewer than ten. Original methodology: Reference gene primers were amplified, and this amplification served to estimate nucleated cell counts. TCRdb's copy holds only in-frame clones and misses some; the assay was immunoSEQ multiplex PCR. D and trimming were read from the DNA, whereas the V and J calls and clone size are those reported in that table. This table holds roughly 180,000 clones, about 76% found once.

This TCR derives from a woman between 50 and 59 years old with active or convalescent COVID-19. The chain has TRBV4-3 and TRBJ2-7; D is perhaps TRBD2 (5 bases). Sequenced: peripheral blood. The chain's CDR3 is CASSQTIRGKGKHEQYF. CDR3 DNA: TGCGCCAGCAGCCAAACCATTCGGGGTAAAGGCAAGCACGAGCAGTACTTC.